A single T cell receptor beta chain is shown here with its context. This clone was counted a few times. Its antigen target is currently unknown. The input lacks base qualities; no much larger clone sits a single base away. Other DNA sequences in the same sample also yield this CDR3. These data originate in a study of glioma-infiltrating T cells after dendritic cell vaccination (dated by TCRdb to 2015 to 2016). Study-level background: The cohort comprised roughly 15 glioblastoma patients from Phase I and II dendritic cell vaccination trials, 9 newly diagnosed and 6 with recurrent disease. Each patient was given three intradermal dendritic cell vaccine injections, spaced two weeks apart, in the arm below the axilla. Survival after dendritic cell vaccination was correlated with TCR sequencing metrics such as TIL content and the overlap between tumor and blood repertoires. Tumor-infiltrating lymphocyte content was quantified and tumor and blood repertoires were compared in dendritic cell-vaccinated glioblastoma patients by deep sequencing of TCR beta CDR3 regions. Autologous tumor lysate-pulsed dendritic cell vaccination was administered to the patients between about 2003 and 2013. To make the vaccine, monocyte-derived dendritic cells were cultured for approximately 7 days with IL-4 and GM-CSF and then pulsed overnight with autologous tumor lysate. Broad study findings and their caveats: After dendritic cell vaccination, a higher estimated pretreatment TIL content predicted longer time to progression and longer overall survival. The cohort was small and heterogeneous, few patients had complete blood and tumor sets, and even fewer had initial-recurrent tumor pairs. No direct relationship between TCR clonality and survival was found, suggesting that a diverse polyclonal response may matter. The three-group TCR overlap response model was described as speculative and requiring prospective validation.

The CDR3 sequence holds 15 residues, the cysteine and phenylalanine included. Solely the CDR3 DNA is kept, with 45 bases framed from the first base. Trimming at the junction amounts to 1 base on V and 10 bases on J, and the germline ends lie 14 bases apart. The CDR1 and CDR2 encoded by the germline V gene are MNHNS and SASEGT. Patients were selected for having adequate residual fresh-frozen tumor tissue and more than two years of available survival data. Although molecular status otherwise differed among the glioblastoma patients, no patient had an isocitrate dehydrogenase mutation. PBMC were collected before vaccination, two weeks after the third vaccination, and at tumor progression if progression occurred. The Qiagen DNeasy Blood extraction Kit was used for extraction of genomic DNA. Using the immunoSEQ assay, TCRB CDR3 regions were amplified from approximately 2 micrograms of genomic DNA, or from all available DNA when less than that was on hand. The multiplex PCR employed 60 forward primers targeting TCR V beta segments and 13 reverse primers targeting J beta segments. To estimate reads per starting template, synthetic control templates were spiked into each sample at limiting dilution. The Illumina HiSeq System generated 87 bp sequencing reads. The source study handled its data this way. PCR and sequencing errors were removed by a nearest neighbor algorithm that merged closely related sequences. TCR overlap was measured as the percentage of unique tumor TCR beta sequences also present in the same patient's peripheral blood. TCRdb mirrors the immuneACCESS table, restricted to in-frame sequences. Some clones are absent from its copies; in checked studies, under half trace to an unresolved V gene, and the reason for the others is unknown. The V and J calls and the clone size are those of that table, but D and trimming were determined from the DNA. This sample lists under 40,000 clones; roughly 90% were detected once. The ten largest make up 2.2% of the sample.

The rearrangement combines TRBV6-1 with TRBJ1-6; 6 matching bases give a weak D call of TRBD1. The sequenced sample was blood, obtained before dendritic cell vaccination. This TCR derives from a human donor with glioblastoma. Here the CDR3 is given as CASSEEGRGVSPLHF. The bases read TGTGCCAGCAGTGAAGAGGGCAGGGGTGTCTCACCCCTCCACTTT.